The sequence of this T cell receptor beta chain was determined in a study of cytomegalovirus exposure and HLA in healthy donors. Note on this clone: Its target is unknown.

This CDR3 region has 16 residues. The trim removed 5 bases at V and 8 bases at J, leaving 8 bases unmatched. Germline-derived CDR1 and CDR2 are SGHDN and FVKESK. A multiplex PCR was run with 60 Vbeta primers and 13 Jbeta primers. TCRdb keeps only in-frame clones here, not all; method: immunoSEQ multiplex PCR. The listing contains approximately 92,000 clones. Findings and caveats of the study: The study assumed roughly uniform donor sequencing depth for presence/absence analyses.

Sequencing input: PBMCs. This chain uses TRBV14 with TRBJ2-1; TRBD2 matches 14 bases. The source of this sequence is a woman aged 25 to 39 in good health and CMV-seronegative. The chain's CDR3 is CASSTWTSGRSDEQFF. CDR3 bases: TGTGCCAGCAGCACCTGGACTAGCGGGAGGTCGGATGAGCAGTTCTTC.